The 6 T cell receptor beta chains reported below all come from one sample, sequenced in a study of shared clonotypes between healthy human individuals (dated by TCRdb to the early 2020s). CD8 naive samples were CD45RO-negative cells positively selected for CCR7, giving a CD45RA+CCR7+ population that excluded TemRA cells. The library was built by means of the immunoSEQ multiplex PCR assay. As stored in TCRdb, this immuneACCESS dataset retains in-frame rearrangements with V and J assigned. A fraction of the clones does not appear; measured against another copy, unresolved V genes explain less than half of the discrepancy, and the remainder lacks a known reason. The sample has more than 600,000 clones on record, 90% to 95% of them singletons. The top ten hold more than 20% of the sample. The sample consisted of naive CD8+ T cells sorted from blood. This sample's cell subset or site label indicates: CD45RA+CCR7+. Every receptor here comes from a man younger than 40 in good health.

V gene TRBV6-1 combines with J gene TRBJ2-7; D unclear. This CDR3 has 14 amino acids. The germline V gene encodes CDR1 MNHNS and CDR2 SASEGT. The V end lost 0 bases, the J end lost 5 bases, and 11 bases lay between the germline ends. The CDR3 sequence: CASSEADPTDEQYF. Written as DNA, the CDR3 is TGTGCCAGCAGTGAAGCCGACCCGACTGACGAGCAGTACTTC.

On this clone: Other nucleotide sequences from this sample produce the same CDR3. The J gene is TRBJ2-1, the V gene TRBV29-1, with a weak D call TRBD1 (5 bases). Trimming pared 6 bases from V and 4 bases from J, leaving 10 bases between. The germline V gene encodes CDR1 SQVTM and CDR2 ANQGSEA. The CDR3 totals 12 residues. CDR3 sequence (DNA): TGCAGCGTGGAACAGGTTTACAATGAGCAGTTCTTC. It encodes CSVEQVYNEQFF.

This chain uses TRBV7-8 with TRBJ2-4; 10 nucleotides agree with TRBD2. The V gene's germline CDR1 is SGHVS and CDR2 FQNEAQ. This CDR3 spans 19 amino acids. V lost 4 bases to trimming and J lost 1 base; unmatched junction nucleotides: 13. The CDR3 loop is CASSSSSGSGYLAKNIQYF. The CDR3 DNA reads TGTGCCAGCAGCTCCTCTAGCGGGAGTGGGTATTTGGCCAAAAACATTCAGTACTTC.

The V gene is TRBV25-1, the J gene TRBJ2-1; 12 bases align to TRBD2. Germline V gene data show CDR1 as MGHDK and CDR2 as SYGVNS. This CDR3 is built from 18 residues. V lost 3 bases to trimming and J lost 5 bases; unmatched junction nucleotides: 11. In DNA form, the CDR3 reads TGTGCCAGCAGTGACGTAGGGACTAGCGGGTCTGCAAACAATGAGCAGTTCTTC. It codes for CASSDVGTSGSANNEQFF.

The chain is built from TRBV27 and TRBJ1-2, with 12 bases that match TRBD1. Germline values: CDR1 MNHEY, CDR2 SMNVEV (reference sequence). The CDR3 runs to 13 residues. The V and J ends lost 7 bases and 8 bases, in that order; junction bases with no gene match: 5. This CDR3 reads CASTSGTGGGYTF. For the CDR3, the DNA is TGTGCCAGCACCTCCGGGACAGGGGGCGGCTACACCTTC.

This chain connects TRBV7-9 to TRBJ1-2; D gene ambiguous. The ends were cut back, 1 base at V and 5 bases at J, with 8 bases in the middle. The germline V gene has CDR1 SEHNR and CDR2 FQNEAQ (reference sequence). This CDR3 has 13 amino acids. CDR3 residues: CASSLVEKYGYTF. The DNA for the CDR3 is TGTGCCAGCAGCTTAGTAGAGAAATATGGCTACACCTTC.